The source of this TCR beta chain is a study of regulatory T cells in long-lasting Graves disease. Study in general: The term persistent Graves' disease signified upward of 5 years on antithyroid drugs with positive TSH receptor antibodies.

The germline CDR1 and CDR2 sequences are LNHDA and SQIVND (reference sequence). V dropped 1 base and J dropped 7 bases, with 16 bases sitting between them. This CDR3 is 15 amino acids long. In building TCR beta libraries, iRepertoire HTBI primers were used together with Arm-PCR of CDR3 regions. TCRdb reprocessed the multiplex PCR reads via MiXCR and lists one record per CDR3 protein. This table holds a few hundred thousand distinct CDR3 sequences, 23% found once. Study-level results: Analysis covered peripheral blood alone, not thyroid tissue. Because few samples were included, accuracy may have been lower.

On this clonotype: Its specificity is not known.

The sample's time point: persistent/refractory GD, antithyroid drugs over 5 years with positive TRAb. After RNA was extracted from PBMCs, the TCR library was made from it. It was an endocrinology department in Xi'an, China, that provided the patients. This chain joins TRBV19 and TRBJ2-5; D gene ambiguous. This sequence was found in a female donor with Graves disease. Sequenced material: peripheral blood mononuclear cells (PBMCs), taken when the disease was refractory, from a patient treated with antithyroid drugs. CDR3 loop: CASSIVDLNGGTQYF. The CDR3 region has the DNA TGTGCCAGTAGTATAGTTGACCTGAACGGCGGGACCCAGTACTTC. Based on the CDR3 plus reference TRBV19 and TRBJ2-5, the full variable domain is DGGITQSPKYLFRKEGQNVTLSCEQNLNHDAMYWYRQDPGQGLRLIYYSQIVNDFQKGDIAEGYSVSREKKESFPLTVTSAQKNPTAFYLCASSIVDLNGGTQYFGPGTRLLVL.